The TCR beta chain under discussion was sequenced for a study of response to subunit inactivated influenza vaccine. Study-wide results and limits: The study's authors posited that every seasonal influenza vaccination enlists few new T cells.

Comment on this clonotype: Its antigen is as yet unknown.

Each CDR3 protein gets one entry after TCRdb re-called the RT-PCR reads with MiXCR. This sample has about 480,000 distinct CDR3 sequences, with 10% to 15% found just once. The length of the CDR3 is 16 residues. The J segment lost 7 bases and the V segment lost 8 bases, leaving 16 bases of the junction unmatched. The receptor was derived from a middle-aged man who received an inactivated influenza vaccine. The chain links TRBV12-3 or TRBV12-4 to TRBJ2-4, with 8 bases fitting TRBD2. The sample consisted of PBMCs from blood, taken about 40 days after vaccination. CDR3 DNA sequence: TGTGCCAGCGCCGGGGTAGCGGGAATAAGACGGAACATTCAGTACTTC. Protein product: CASAGVAGIRRNIQYF.